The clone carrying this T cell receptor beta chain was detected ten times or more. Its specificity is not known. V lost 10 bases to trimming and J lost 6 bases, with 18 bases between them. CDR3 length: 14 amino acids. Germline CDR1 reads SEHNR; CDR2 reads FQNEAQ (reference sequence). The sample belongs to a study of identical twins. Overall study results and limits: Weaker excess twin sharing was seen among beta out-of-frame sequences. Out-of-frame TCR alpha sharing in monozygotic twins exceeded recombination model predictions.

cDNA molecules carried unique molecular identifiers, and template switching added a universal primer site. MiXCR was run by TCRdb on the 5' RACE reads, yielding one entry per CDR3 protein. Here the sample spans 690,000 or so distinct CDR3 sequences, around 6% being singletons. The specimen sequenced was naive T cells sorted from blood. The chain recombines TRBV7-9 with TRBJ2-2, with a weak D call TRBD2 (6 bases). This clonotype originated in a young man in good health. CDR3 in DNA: TGTGCCACCACGGGGGAGAACCTTCCCGGGGAGCTGTTTTTT. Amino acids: CATTGENLPGELFF. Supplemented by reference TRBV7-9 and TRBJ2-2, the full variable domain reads DTGVSQNPRHKITKRGQNVTFRCDPISEHNRLYWYRQTLGQGPEFLTYFQNEAQLEKSRLLSDRFSAERPKGSFSTLEIQRTEQGDSAMYLCATTGENLPGELFFGEGSRLTVL.